This T cell receptor (beta chain) was recorded in a study of T cell repertoires in cytomegalovirus infection. On the study more broadly: CMV infection together with matching HLA type was indicated by public TCR beta signatures. Study-level findings and limits: CMV-specific HLA-C-restricted TCR beta clonotypes dominated the ex vivo response. Based on cumulative public TCR beta family frequency, carriers of CMV plus the relevant HLA were identified.

Many counts were recorded for this clonotype. The antigen is not known. Using its own MiXCR run on the reads, TCRdb lists one record per CDR3 protein. The sample shows roughly 280,000 distinct CDR3 sequences, about an eighth of them seen only once. The sequence was collected from a human donor in good health (CMV status not recorded). Some clones in this sample may be carry-over from other donors' samples. The specimen was PBMCs.

Here the CDR3 DNA reads TGTGCCAGCAGTTTCTTCGGTCCCGGAAACACCATATATTTT. It codes for CASSFFGPGNTIYF. J is TRBJ1-3 and V is TRBV12-3 or TRBV12-4, with D hard to call. V dropped 3 bases and J dropped 4 bases, with 10 bases sitting between them. The CDR3 consists of 14 residues.